The table lists the clone carrying this T cell receptor (beta chain) with many counts. The data stem from a study of CD4 and CD8 cells across lung adenocarcinoma regions. The patients had localized lung adenocarcinoma, a non-small cell subtype. Each CDR3 protein gets one entry after TCRdb re-called the PCR reads with MiXCR. The sample includes over 15,000 distinct CDR3 sequences, around 46% of them seen just once. In germline, CDR1 is MGHRA, CDR2 YSYEKL. The length of the CDR3 is 15 residues. Between the trimmed V and J ends, which lost 4 bases and 4 bases, there was a span of 17 bases. This TCR came from a male donor with lung adenocarcinoma. The CD4 and CD8 labels of this study may be unreliable. The V call is TRBV4-1, the J call TRBJ2-7; weak D call: TRBD2 (7 bases). The sequenced material came from CD8+ T cells from the margin of a lung tumor. In nucleotides, the CDR3 is TGCGCCAGCAGCCTCGAAGGAGGGGGAGGGTACGAGCAGTACTTC. It translates to CASSLEGGGGYEQYF.